The 9 T cell receptor beta chains below all came from one sample that was sequenced in a study of T cells after yellow fever vaccination. TCRdb analysed the 5' RACE reads with MiXCR anew, one entry per CDR3 protein. The profile covers roughly 260,000 distinct CDR3 sequences, with approximately 13% appearing a single time and roughly 0.5% taken by the ten largest. The sample in question was CD4+ T cells sorted from PBMCs, obtained 45 days after the yellow fever booster vaccination. The receptors shown here come from a man younger than 45 who received the YFV17D yellow fever vaccine.

The chain is built from TRBV28 and TRBJ1-5, with D possibly being TRBD1 (5 bases). V was clipped by 3 bases and J by 7 bases, with 16 bases between them. CDR1 is MDHEN and CDR2 is SYDVKM in the germline V gene. The CDR3 has 15 amino acids. CDR3 sequence: CASSLVRGSGQPQHF. For the CDR3, the DNA is TGTGCCAGCAGTTTGGTGAGGGGTTCGGGCCAGCCCCAGCATTTT.

The rearrangement uses TRBV30 and TRBJ2-1; D tentatively fits TRBD1 or TRBD2 (5 bases each). This CDR3 is 12 amino acids long. Germline CDR1 GTSNPN, CDR2 SVGIG (reference sequence). V shed 8 bases and J shed 5 bases, with 13 bases lying between them. The CDR3 loop is CARGVPNNEQFF. As DNA, the CDR3 is TGTGCCCGAGGGGTCCCAAACAATGAGCAGTTCTTC.

V is TRBV12-3 or TRBV12-4 and J is TRBJ2-2; D remains ambiguous. V was shortened by 5 bases and J by 5 bases, with 9 bases between the two germline ends. The CDR3 has 13 residues. CDR3 in amino acids: CASSQRETGELFF. CDR3 DNA: TGTGCCAGCAGTCAAAGAGAGACCGGGGAGCTGTTTTTT.

This clonotype was counted a few times. This chain joins TRBV12-3 or TRBV12-4 and TRBJ2-3; D may be TRBD2 (6 bases). CDR3 length equals 15 residues. The V end lost 7 bases, the J end lost 7 bases, and 21 bases lay between the germline ends. CDR3 loop: CASNLGTAAGHTQYF. CDR3 nucleotide sequence: TGTGCCAGCAACCTCGGGACGGCGGCGGGACATACGCAGTATTTT.

This clonotype was observed a few times. The chain combines TRBV27 with TRBJ2-7, with TRBD1 identical over 9 bases. Trimming cost V 4 bases and J 12 bases; bases outside gene matches: 10. The CDR3 runs 13 residues. The germline V gene encodes CDR1 MNHEY and CDR2 SMNVEV (reference sequence). The CDR3 DNA follows: TGTGCCAGCAGTTCCGGGACAGGGTTGGTTGCGTACTTC. Translating gives CASSSGTGLVAYF.

This clonotype was found a few times. This sequence joins TRBV7-2 and TRBJ2-5; TRBD1 agrees at 10 bases. CDR3 length equals 18 residues. The V gene's germline CDR1 is SGHTA and CDR2 FQGNSA. The junction had 13 bases not matched to a gene; V was cut back by 2 bases and J by 4 bases. The CDR3 sequence: CASSLRSKGTGVRETQYF. DNA of the CDR3: TGTGCCAGCAGCTTACGCTCCAAGGGGACAGGGGTGCGAGAGACCCAGTACTTC.

In its sample, this clonotype was seen a few times. The chain is built from TRBV20-1 and TRBJ2-5; tentatively, D is TRBD1 (6 bases). CDR1 is DFQATT and CDR2 is SNEGSKA in the germline V gene (reference sequence). The CDR3 runs 10 residues. Written as DNA, the CDR3 is TGCAGCGTACAGGGCGAGACCCAGTACTTC. Translated, it gives CSVQGETQYF.

This clonotype was picked up a small number of times. This chain joins TRBV6-1 and TRBJ2-3, with 10 bases aligning to TRBD2. The CDR3 runs to 14 residues. With 6 bases clipped from V and 1 base from J, the junction kept 1 base outside the gene matches. CDR1 MNHNS and CDR2 SASEGT come from the germline V gene. CDR3 amino acids: CASRGTSGTDTQYF. CDR3 nucleotide sequence: TGTGCCAGCAGAGGGACTAGCGGCACAGATACGCAGTATTTT.

This clonotype was recorded at least ten times. The chain's CDR3 is CSAPSFGEQYF. Here the CDR3 DNA reads TGCAGTGCTCCATCCTTCGGAGAGCAGTACTTC. The V gene is TRBV20-1, the J gene TRBJ2-7, with no clear D. V was trimmed by 5 bases and J by 7 bases, leaving 12 bases between them. The V gene's germline CDR1 is DFQATT and CDR2 SNEGSKA (reference sequence). The CDR3 extends over 11 amino acids.